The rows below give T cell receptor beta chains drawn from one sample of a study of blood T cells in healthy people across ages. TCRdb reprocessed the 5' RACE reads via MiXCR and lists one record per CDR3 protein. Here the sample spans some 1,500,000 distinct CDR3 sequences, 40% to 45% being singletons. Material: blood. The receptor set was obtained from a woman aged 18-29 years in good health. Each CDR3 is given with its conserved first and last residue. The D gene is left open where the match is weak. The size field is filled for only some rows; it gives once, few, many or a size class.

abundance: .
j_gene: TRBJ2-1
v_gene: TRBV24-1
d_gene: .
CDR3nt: TGTGCCACCAGTGATTCCGTAGCGGAGTCCTACAATGAGCAGTTCTTC
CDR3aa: CATSDSVAESYNEQFF

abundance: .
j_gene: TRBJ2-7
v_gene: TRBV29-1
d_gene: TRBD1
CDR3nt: TGCAGCGCTGGGGTGGGACAGGGCTACGAGCAGTACTTC
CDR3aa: CSAGVGQGYEQYF

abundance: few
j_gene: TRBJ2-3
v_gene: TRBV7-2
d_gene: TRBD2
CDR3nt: TGTGCCAGCAGCCAGTCGTTACTAGCGGGAGGGGGGGATACGCAGTATTTT
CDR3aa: CASSQSLLAGGGDTQYF

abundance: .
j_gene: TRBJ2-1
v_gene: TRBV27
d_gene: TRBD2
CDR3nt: TGTGCCAGCAGTTTATCGCCCCCTCGACTAGCGGGTGGGCCAAGGAATGAGCAGTTCTTC
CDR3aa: CASSLSPPRLAGGPRNEQFF

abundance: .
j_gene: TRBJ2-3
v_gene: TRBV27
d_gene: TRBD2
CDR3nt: TGTGCCAGCAGTGTCAGACTAGCGGGGTGGGATACGCAGTATTTT
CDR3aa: CASSVRLAGWDTQYF

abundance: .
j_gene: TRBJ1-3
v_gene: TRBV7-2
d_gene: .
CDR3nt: TGTGCCAGCAGCTCCCCGCCGGCGCCTGGAAACACCATATATTTT
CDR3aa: CASSSPPAPGNTIYF

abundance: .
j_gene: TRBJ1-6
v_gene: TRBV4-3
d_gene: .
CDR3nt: TGCACCAGCAGCCTAAGTAAGGGGGGGCTTGGGTCACCCCTCCACTTT
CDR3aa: CTSSLSKGGLGSPLHF

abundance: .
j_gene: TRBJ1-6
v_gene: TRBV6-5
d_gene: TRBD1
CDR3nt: TGTGCCAGCACCGAAGGGGACAGACAGAATTCACCCCTCCACTTT
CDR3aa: CASTEGDRQNSPLHF

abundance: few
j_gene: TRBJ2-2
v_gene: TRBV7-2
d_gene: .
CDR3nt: TGTGCCAGCAGCTTAGTTCGGACTACTGGCGGGGAGCTGTTTTTT
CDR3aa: CASSLVRTTGGELFF

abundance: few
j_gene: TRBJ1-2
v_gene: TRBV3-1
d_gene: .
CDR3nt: TGTGCCAGCAGCCAAGTGGGCAGGGGTCCCTCTCCCAACTATGGCTACACCTTC
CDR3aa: CASSQVGRGPSPNYGYTF

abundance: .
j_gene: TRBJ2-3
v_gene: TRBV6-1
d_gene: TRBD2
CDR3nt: TGTGCCAGCATCGGTAGCGGGGGGTCTCGTGATACGCAGTATTTT
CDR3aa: CASIGSGGSRDTQYF

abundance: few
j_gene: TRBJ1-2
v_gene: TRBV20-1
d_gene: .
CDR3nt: TGCAGTGCCTTTCCGACAGAGATTAACTATGGCTACACCTTC
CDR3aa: CSAFPTEINYGYTF

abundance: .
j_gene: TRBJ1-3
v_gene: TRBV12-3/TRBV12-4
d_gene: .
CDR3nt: TGTGCCAGCAGTCTGCCGGGGGGTGGCAACACCATATATTTT
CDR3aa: CASSLPGGGNTIYF

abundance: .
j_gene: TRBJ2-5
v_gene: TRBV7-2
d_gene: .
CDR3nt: TGTGCCAGCAGCCCCACTTACACACTAGGAACAGAGCAGTACTTC
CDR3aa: CASSPTYTLGTEQYF

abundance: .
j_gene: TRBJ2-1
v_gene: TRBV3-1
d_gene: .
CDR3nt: TGTGCCAGCAGCTGGTTCGGCGCTGCTTCCTACAATGAGCAGTTCTTC
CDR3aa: CASSWFGAASYNEQFF

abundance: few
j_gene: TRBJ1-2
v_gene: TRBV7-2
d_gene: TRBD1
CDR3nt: TGTGCCAGCGGCTTAGGGGGAGGGACAGGGCTCTATGGCTACACCTTC
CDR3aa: CASGLGGGTGLYGYTF

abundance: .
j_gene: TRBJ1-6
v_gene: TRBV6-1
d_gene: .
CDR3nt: TGTGCCAGCAGCGCGGACATCAGCTCCTATAATTCACCCCCCCACTTT
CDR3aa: CASSADISSYNSPPHF

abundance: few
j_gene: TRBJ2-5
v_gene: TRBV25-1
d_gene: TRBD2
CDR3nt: TGTGCCAGCAGTGAATGGGGGAGGGGAACGCAAGAGACCCAGTACTTC
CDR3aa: CASSEWGRGTQETQYF

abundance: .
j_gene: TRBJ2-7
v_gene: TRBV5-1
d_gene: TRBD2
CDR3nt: TGCGCCAGCAGCGCGGGGACTAGCACGATCTACGAGCAGTACTTC
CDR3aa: CASSAGTSTIYEQYF

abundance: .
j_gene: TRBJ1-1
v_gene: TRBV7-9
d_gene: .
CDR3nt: TGTGCCAGCAGCTCCGAGGTAGAAACTGAAGCTTTCTTT
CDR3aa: CASSSEVETEAFF

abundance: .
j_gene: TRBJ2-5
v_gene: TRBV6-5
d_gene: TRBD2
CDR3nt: TGTGCCAGCAGTTACGGGATTAGCGGGCAAGAGACCCAGTACTTC
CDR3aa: CASSYGISGQETQYF

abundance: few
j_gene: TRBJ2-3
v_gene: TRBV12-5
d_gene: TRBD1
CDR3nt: TGTGCTAGTGCCCCAGGGGGCGGAGATACGCAGTATTTT
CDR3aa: CASAPGGGDTQYF

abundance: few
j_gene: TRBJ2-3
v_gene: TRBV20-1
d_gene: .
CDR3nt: TGCAGTGCTAGAGGGGTGGGGGGCACAGATACGCAGTATTTT
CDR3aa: CSARGVGGTDTQYF